This T cell receptor beta chain was documented in a study of blood T cells in healthy people across ages. Findings of the study overall: The study lacked donor CMV status, which possibly confounded expanded clonotype changes.

This clonotype was seen a few times. Antigen unknown. A second PCR, run for about 6 to 11 cycles, used a sample-barcoded 5' primer plus a J-beta primer mix. Each CDR3 protein is one row after TCRdb ran MiXCR on the 5' RACE reads. The table lists 850,000 to 1,000,000 distinct CDR3 sequences, roughly 51% of them singletons. V was shortened by 10 bases and J by 5 bases, with 18 bases between the two germline ends. CDR1 MNHEY and CDR2 SVGAGI come from the germline V gene. There are 13 residues in the CDR3. The chain joins TRBV6-5 to TRBJ2-7; D perhaps matches TRBD1 (5 bases). Sequencing was performed on blood. This receptor was identified in a woman in her sixties in good health. For the CDR3, the DNA is TGTGCCACCAAGGGGATGGGCACTAACGAGCAGTACTTC. It is translated as CATKGMGTNEQYF.